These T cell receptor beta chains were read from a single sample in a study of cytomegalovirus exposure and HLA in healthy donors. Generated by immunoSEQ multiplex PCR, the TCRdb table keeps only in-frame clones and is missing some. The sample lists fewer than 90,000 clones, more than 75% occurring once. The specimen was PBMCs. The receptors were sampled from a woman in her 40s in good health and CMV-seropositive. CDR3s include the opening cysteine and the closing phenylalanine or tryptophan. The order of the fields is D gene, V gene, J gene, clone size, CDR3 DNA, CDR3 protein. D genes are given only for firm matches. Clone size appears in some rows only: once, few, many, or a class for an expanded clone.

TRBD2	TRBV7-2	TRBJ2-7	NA	TGTGCCAGCAGCCTGACTAGCGGCTCCTACGAGCAGTACTTC	CASSLTSGSYEQYF
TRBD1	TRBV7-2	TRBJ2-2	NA	TGTGCCAGCAGTCGACGGACAGGGGGCATCGGGGAGCTGTTTTTT	CASSRRTGGIGELFF
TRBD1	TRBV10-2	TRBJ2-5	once	TGCGCCAGCAGCCCCGGACAGGTCCGAGAGACCCAGTACTTC	CASSPGQVRETQYF
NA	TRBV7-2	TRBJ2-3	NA	TGTGCCAGCAGCTTAGGTATAGCCACAGATACGCAGTATTTT	CASSLGIATDTQYF
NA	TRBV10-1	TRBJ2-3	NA	TGCGCCAGCAGTGAGGGGAAGGCGGGAACCACAGATACGCAGTATTTT	CASSEGKAGTTDTQYF
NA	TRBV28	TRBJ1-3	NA	TGTGCCAGCAGTAGGCAGGGCTCAGGAAACACCATATATTTT	CASSRQGSGNTIYF
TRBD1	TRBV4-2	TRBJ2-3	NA	TGTGCCAGCAGCCGGGACAGAAGCACAGATACGCAGTATTTT	CASSRDRSTDTQYF
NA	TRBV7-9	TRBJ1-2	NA	TGTGCCAGCAGACGCGGACAGAGCAGTGGCTACACCTTC	CASRRGQSSGYTF
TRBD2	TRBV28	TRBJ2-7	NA	TGTGCCAGCAGACCACGGGAGGGCCTTTACGAGCAGTACTTC	CASRPREGLYEQYF
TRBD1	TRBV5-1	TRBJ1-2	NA	TGCGCCAGCAGCCAGACCATCGGGACAGGGGAGGGTTATGGCTACACCTTC	CASSQTIGTGEGYGYTF
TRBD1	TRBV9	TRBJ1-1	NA	TGTGCCAGCAGCGTAGCCCCCGGGACAGATTTTTCCATGAACACTGAAGCTTTCTTT	CASSVAPGTDFSMNTEAFF
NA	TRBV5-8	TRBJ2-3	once	TGTGCCAGCAGTGACAAGGGGGTAGGAGATACGCAGTATTTT	CASSDKGVGDTQYF
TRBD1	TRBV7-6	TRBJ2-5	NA	TGTGCCAGCAGCTTATCGACGGGACAGGGCCAAGAGACCCAGTACTTC	CASSLSTGQGQETQYF
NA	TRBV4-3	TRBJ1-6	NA	TGCGCCAGCAGCCAAGACTGGGAGAGGGGAGGGTCACCCCTCCACTTT	CASSQDWERGGSPLHF
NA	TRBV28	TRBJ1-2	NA	TGTGCCAGCAGTTCGGTGAAGGGGCTCTATGGCTACACCTTC	CASSSVKGLYGYTF
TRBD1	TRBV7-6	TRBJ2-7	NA	TGTGCCAGCAGCTCGGGACAGGGGAGCTACGAGCAGTACTTC	CASSSGQGSYEQYF
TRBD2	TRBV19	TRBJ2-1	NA	TGTGCCAGTAGTATTAGCGGGAGGGCGCCCTACAATGAGCAGTTCTTC	CASSISGRAPYNEQFF
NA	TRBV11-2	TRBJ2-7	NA	TGTGCCAGCAGCTTAGGATTCACTGCCTACGAGCAGTACTTC	CASSLGFTAYEQYF
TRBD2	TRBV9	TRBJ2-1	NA	TGTGCCAGCAGCGTAGGGACTAGCGGGGGGAACCCTCCTCTCTTC	CASSVGTSGGNPPLF
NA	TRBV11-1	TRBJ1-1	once	TGTGCCAGCAGCTTAGATGACAGCTTCAACACTGAAGCTTTCTTT	CASSLDDSFNTEAFF